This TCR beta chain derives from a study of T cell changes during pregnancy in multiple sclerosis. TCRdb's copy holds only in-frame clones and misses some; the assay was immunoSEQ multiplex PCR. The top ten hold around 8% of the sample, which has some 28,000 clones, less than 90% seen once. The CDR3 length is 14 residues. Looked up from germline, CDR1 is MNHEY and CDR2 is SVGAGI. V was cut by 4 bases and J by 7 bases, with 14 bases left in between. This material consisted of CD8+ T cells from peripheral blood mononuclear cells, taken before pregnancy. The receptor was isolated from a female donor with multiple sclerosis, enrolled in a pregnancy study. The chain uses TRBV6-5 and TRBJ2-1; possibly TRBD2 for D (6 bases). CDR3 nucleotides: TGTGCCAGCAGTTCATCTAGCGAGGCGAATGAGCAGTTCTTC. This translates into CASSSSSEANEQFF.